This is a list of T cell receptor beta chains from one sample in a study of T-cell reconstitution after alpha-beta-depleted transplantation in children. TCRdb reprocessed the PCR reads via MiXCR and lists one record per CDR3 protein. The sample yields more than 15,000 distinct CDR3 sequences, roughly 5.6% seen once. Sequenced material: PBMCs, taken before TCRalphabeta/CD19-depleted stem cell transplant. These TCRs come from a boy younger than 18 with acute lymphoblastic leukemia, due to receive a stem cell transplant. Each CDR3 is given with its conserved first and last residue. A D gene is named only where the DNA matches it firmly. Only some rows state a clone size, as once, few, many or a class for expanded clones.

clone_size,v_call,d_call,j_call,cdr3_aa,cdr3_nt
many,TRBV18,-,TRBJ1-4,CASSPYGTGLNEKLFF,TGTGCCAGCTCACCCTACGGGACGGGACTTAATGAAAAACTGTTTTTT
medium-sized,TRBV12-3/TRBV12-4,-,TRBJ2-1,CASSLRFGTVSSYNEQFF,TGTGCCAGCAGTTTAAGGTTCGGAACAGTCAGCTCCTACAATGAGCAGTTCTTC
many,TRBV6-5,-,TRBJ2-1,CASRTGSRGSYNEQFF,TGTGCCAGCAGGACGGGGAGCAGGGGATCCTACAATGAGCAGTTCTTC
many,TRBV29-1,-,TRBJ2-2,CSADRTDTGELFF,TGCAGCGCCGACAGGACAGACACCGGGGAGCTGTTTTTT
many,TRBV29-1,-,TRBJ1-2,CSVGGGYGYTF,TGCAGCGTTGGTGGGGGCTATGGCTACACCTTC
many,TRBV5-6,-,TRBJ1-2,CASSLGTPQAGYTF,TGTGCCAGCAGCTTGGGGACACCCCAAGCTGGCTACACCTTC
many,TRBV5-5,-,TRBJ1-5,CASSPWDVNQPQHF,TGTGCCAGCAGCCCATGGGACGTCAATCAGCCCCAGCATTTT
many,TRBV6-1,-,TRBJ2-7,CASKGKGGASSYEQYF,TGTGCCAGCAAGGGGAAGGGGGGAGCGAGCTCCTACGAGCAGTACTTC
medium-sized,TRBV20-1,-,TRBJ2-7,CSANPGKKVYEGQYF,TGCAGTGCTAACCCCGGGAAGAAGGTCTACGAAGGGCAGTACTTC
many,TRBV7-2,-,TRBJ1-1,CASSLQDTNTEAFF,TGTGCCAGCAGCTTACAGGACACGAACACTGAAGCTTTCTTT
many,TRBV7-9,-,TRBJ2-1,CASSLAQPGRAYNEQFF,TGTGCCAGCAGCTTAGCCCAACCGGGACGGGCCTACAATGAGCAGTTCTTC
-,TRBV19,TRBD1,TRBJ1-5,CASSSPGQGHSNQPQHF,TGTGCCAGTAGTTCCCCCGGACAGGGTCATAGCAATCAGCCCCAGCATTTT
medium-sized,TRBV27,-,TRBJ1-5,CASSFLWGDNQPQHF,TGTGCCAGCAGTTTTCTGTGGGGGGACAATCAGCCCCAGCATTTT
medium-sized,TRBV20-1,-,TRBJ2-1,CSARGPRSNEQFF,TGCAGTGCTAGGGGACCTCGCTCGAATGAGCAGTTCTTC
medium-sized,TRBV7-6,-,TRBJ1-5,CASSLLGGSNQPQHF,TGTGCCAGCAGCTTACTTGGGGGTAGCAATCAGCCCCAGCATTTT
many,TRBV27,TRBD1,TRBJ1-2,CASSLGQGLLGYTF,TGTGCCAGCAGTTTAGGACAGGGCCTCTTAGGCTACACCTTC
medium-sized,TRBV20-1,-,TRBJ2-3,CSTPGLTAGDTQYF,TGCAGTACACCGGGACTTACAGCTGGAGATACGCAGTATTTT
many,TRBV5-6,-,TRBJ1-1,CASSVMMNTEAFF,TGTGCCAGCAGCGTCATGATGAACACTGAAGCTTTCTTT
many,TRBV7-2,-,TRBJ1-5,CASSSVGGSNQPQHF,TGTGCCAGCAGCTCAGTGGGGGGGAGCAATCAGCCCCAGCATTTT
-,TRBV5-8,TRBD1,TRBJ2-7,CAMSPVGTGLSEQYF,TGTGCCATGAGCCCTGTGGGGACAGGGCTTTCCGAGCAGTACTTC
-,TRBV2,TRBD2,TRBJ2-1,CASKAGLEHNEQFF,TGTGCCAGCAAGGCTGGACTAGAACACAATGAGCAGTTCTTC
many,TRBV18,TRBD1,TRBJ2-1,CASSRAGTGNEQFF,TGTGCCAGCTCACGGGCCGGGACAGGGAATGAGCAGTTCTTC
many,TRBV28,TRBD1,TRBJ1-1,CASSPRTGPNTEAFF,TGTGCCAGCAGTCCTAGGACAGGGCCGAACACTGAAGCTTTCTTT
many,TRBV30,-,TRBJ1-2,CAWSVQSYGYTF,TGTGCCTGGAGTGTACAATCATATGGCTACACCTTC
many,TRBV4-1,-,TRBJ2-7,CASSQDGGPSYEQYF,TGCGCCAGCAGCCAAGATGGGGGGCCCTCCTACGAGCAGTACTTC
medium-sized,TRBV24-1,TRBD2,TRBJ2-1,CATSDYRLAGERGEQFF,TGTGCCACCAGTGACTACCGACTAGCGGGAGAGCGGGGTGAGCAGTTCTTC
medium-sized,TRBV7-9,-,TRBJ2-3,CASSLQLGPDTQYF,TGTGCCAGCAGCTTACAGCTGGGGCCAGATACGCAGTATTTT
medium-sized,TRBV20-1,TRBD2,TRBJ2-1,CSGQRESEQFF,TGCAGTGGGCAGCGGGAGAGTGAGCAGTTCTTC
medium-sized,TRBV20-1,-,TRBJ2-2,CSARTQGITGELFF,TGCAGTGCTAGGACACAGGGTATCACCGGGGAGCTGTTTTTT
-,TRBV27,-,TRBJ2-1,CASSFHKEGVEQFF,TGTGCCAGCAGTTTCCACAAAGAAGGCGTTGAGCAGTTCTTC
few,TRBV19,-,TRBJ1-1,CASSIFSNNVKGITEAFF,TGTGCCAGTAGTATTTTCTCCAATAACGTTAAGGGTATCACTGAAGCTTTCTTT
many,TRBV5-6,TRBD2,TRBJ2-4,CASRLGLAGGLAKNIQYF,TGTGCCAGCAGACTTGGACTAGCGGGAGGGCTAGCCAAAAACATTCAGTACTTC
-,TRBV9,-,TRBJ1-5,CASSAQGGQPQHF,TGTGCCAGCAGCGCCCAGGGTGGTCAGCCCCAGCATTTT
many,TRBV19,-,TRBJ1-5,CASTQSPATGLGMGNQPQHF,TGTGCCAGTACCCAAAGTCCCGCGACAGGTTTGGGGATGGGCAATCAGCCCCAGCATTTT
medium-sized,TRBV12-3/TRBV12-4,-,TRBJ2-7,CASSLGVLSYEQYF,TGTGCCAGCAGTTTAGGTGTCCTCTCCTACGAGCAGTACTTC
many,TRBV12-3/TRBV12-4,-,TRBJ1-1,CVSRGFANTEAFF,TGTGTCTCGAGAGGATTTGCGAACACTGAAGCTTTCTTT
medium-sized,TRBV7-6,TRBD1,TRBJ2-5,CASSLIHRGQETQYF,TGTGCCAGCAGCTTAATTCACAGGGGACAAGAGACCCAGTACTTC
many,TRBV20-1,-,TRBJ2-1,CSASPGRSSSYNEQFF,TGCAGTGCTAGTCCCGGACGTAGCTCGTCTTACAATGAGCAGTTCTTC
many,TRBV7-9,-,TRBJ2-2,CASSRMSGELFF,TGTGCCAGCAGCCGTATGTCGGGGGAGCTGTTTTTT
many,TRBV14,-,TRBJ1-4,CASSPFGGLANEKLFF,TGTGCCAGCAGCCCCTTTGGGGGTTTGGCTAATGAAAAACTGTTTTTT
many,TRBV20-1,-,TRBJ1-1,CSAGGQTNTEAFF,TGCAGTGCGGGGGGGCAAACTAACACTGAAGCTTTCTTT
medium-sized,TRBV27,-,TRBJ2-2,CASSWQGREVTGELFF,TGTGCCAGCAGTTGGCAGGGAAGGGAGGTCACCGGGGAGCTGTTTTTT
-,TRBV19,-,TRBJ2-5,CASGPTFRVVQETQYF,TGTGCCAGTGGCCCCACGTTCAGGGTCGTCCAAGAGACCCAGTACTTC
-,TRBV20-1,-,TRBJ2-7,CFTRSYEQYF,TGCTTCACCCGCTCCTACGAGCAGTACTTC
many,TRBV12-3/TRBV12-4,-,TRBJ1-3,CASRIGGSGNTIYF,TGTGCCAGCAGGATAGGGGGATCTGGAAACACCATATATTTT
many,TRBV12-3/TRBV12-4,TRBD2,TRBJ2-3,CASRPRGLAQSTDTQYF,TGTGCCAGCAGACCTAGAGGACTAGCCCAAAGCACAGATACGCAGTATTTT
many,TRBV18,TRBD2,TRBJ2-7,CASSPLGLAGAYEQYF,TGTGCCAGCTCACCACTCGGGCTAGCGGGAGCGTACGAGCAGTACTTC
many,TRBV9,-,TRBJ2-3,CASSESPRGGAADTQYF,TGTGCCAGCAGCGAGTCCCCCCGAGGGGGGGCCGCAGATACGCAGTATTTT
many,TRBV20-1,TRBD2,TRBJ2-1,CSARDNPPPGGGYNEQFF,TGCAGTGCTAGAGATAACCCTCCACCGGGGGGGGGGTACAATGAGCAGTTCTTC
many,TRBV18,-,TRBJ2-5,CASSPPSAGETQYF,TGTGCCAGCTCACCACCGTCTGCGGGAGAGACCCAGTACTTC
many,TRBV6-5,-,TRBJ1-5,CASSRLGPELNQPQHF,TGTGCCAGCAGTAGATTGGGGCCCGAATTAAATCAGCCCCAGCATTTT
medium-sized,TRBV12-3/TRBV12-4,-,TRBJ2-7,CASSSISYEQYF,TGTGCCAGCAGTTCCATCTCCTACGAGCAGTACTTC
many,TRBV4-1,-,TRBJ1-4,CASSQVLEEKLFF,TGCGCCAGCAGCCAAGTATTAGAGGAAAAACTGTTTTTT
-,TRBV7-2,-,TRBJ2-7,CAMSPGSYEQYF,TGTGCCATGAGCCCTGGGTCCTACGAGCAGTACTTC
many,TRBV10-3,-,TRBJ1-1,CAISPRDPNTEAFF,TGTGCCATCAGCCCCCGGGACCCGAACACTGAAGCTTTCTTT
medium-sized,TRBV6-5,-,TRBJ2-5,CASSRGPNQETQYF,TGTGCCAGCAGTCGGGGACCGAACCAAGAGACCCAGTACTTC
many,TRBV29-1,-,TRBJ1-2,CSVEKRGPTNYGYTF,TGCAGCGTTGAAAAACGGGGTCCTACTAACTATGGCTACACCTTC
-,TRBV11-2,-,TRBJ1-1,CASSPQGSGTEAFF,TGTGCCAGCAGCCCCCAGGGTTCGGGCACTGAAGCTTTCTTT
many,TRBV30,-,TRBJ1-5,CAWSSNRVLRPQHF,TGTGCCTGGAGTTCAAACAGGGTCCTCCGGCCCCAGCATTTT